These T cell receptor beta chains were read from a single sample in a study of vaccination effects on CD4 cells after COVID-19. Profiled with immunoSEQ multiplex PCR; TCRdb holds only in-frame clones, not every one. The sample has about 27,000 clones, under 90% seen once. Their antigens remain unidentified. The source material was CD4+ T cells from PBMCs cultured with HCoV-NL63 spike peptides, sampled after COVID-19 vaccination. These receptor sequences come from a human donor who received a COVID-19 vaccine. Some clones in this sample may be carry-over from other donors' samples. Each CDR3 is given with its conserved first and last residue. Fields, in order: J gene, D gene, V gene, CDR3 protein. The D gene is left open where the match is weak.

>TRBJ1-2|NA|TRBV7-9
CASSLGEGLSYGYTF
>TRBJ2-2|NA|TRBV24-1
CATSWTLGTGELFF
>TRBJ2-3|NA|TRBV19
CASSISQGPTDTQYF
>TRBJ1-1|NA|TRBV10-3
CAISDAGTLMTEAFF
>TRBJ2-3|TRBD2|TRBV29-1
CSVESGGARDTQYF
>TRBJ1-4|NA|TRBV2
CASMYQGSIVEKLFF
>TRBJ1-1|NA|TRBV19
CASSIVGGTEAFF
>TRBJ1-2|NA|TRBV2
CASSEAGIGYTF
>TRBJ1-1|NA|TRBV7-8
CASSFNGGSNTEAFF
>TRBJ1-2|TRBD1|TRBV19
CASSLVGQGSSGYTF